The 20 T cell receptor beta chains below come from one sample, sequenced in a study of blood T cell repertoires in COVID-19. TCRdb's copy holds only in-frame clones and misses some; the assay was immunoSEQ multiplex PCR. This table has fewer than 250,000 clones, 82% appearing once. Sequencing was carried out using peripheral blood. Source of these receptors: an elderly woman with acute or convalescent COVID-19.

The chain employs TRBV27 and TRBJ1-6, with TRBD1 identical over 12 bases. The CDR3 is 21 residues long. With V trimmed by 3 bases and J by 1 base, 13 bases remained unmatched. Germline V CDR1 and CDR2: MNHEY, SMNVEV (reference sequence). The CDR3 DNA is TGTGCCAGCAGTTTCCGCCTGCCGGGACAGGGGGCTGCGTCCTATAATTCACCCCTCCACTTT. Its translation is CASSFRLPGQGAASYNSPLHF.

The chain recombines TRBV10-3 with TRBJ1-4; D perhaps matches TRBD1 (5 bases). The CDR3 loop spans 13 amino acids. The V gene lost 6 bases and the J gene lost 6 bases, with 11 bases spanning the gap. Germline-derived CDR1 and CDR2 are ENHRY and SYGVKD. The CDR3 is CAISVGVDEKLFF. The CDR3 region has the DNA TGTGCCATCAGCGTAGGGGTTGATGAAAAACTGTTTTTT.

The V call is TRBV7-9, the J call TRBJ2-1; 9 bases agree with TRBD1. The CDR3 runs 15 residues. Trimming removed 5 bases from V and 7 bases from J; junction bases left unmatched: 9. Per germline, CDR1 SEHNR and CDR2 FQNEAQ (reference sequence). This CDR3 is CASSPRDRVRNEQFF. In DNA form, the CDR3 reads TGTGCCAGCAGCCCCCGGGACAGGGTGAGGAATGAGCAGTTCTTC.

V and J are TRBV6-5 and TRBJ1-2; D gene unclear. This CDR3 has 14 amino acids. Trimming took off 0 bases at V and 6 bases at J, with 11 bases between the two ends. Germline V gene data show CDR1 as MNHEY and CDR2 as SVGAGI. The CDR3 region is CASSYSTTSDGYTF. DNA of the CDR3: TGTGCCAGCAGTTACTCGACGACCAGCGATGGCTACACCTTC.

This sequence joins TRBV5-4 and TRBJ1-3; D remains unclear. This CDR3 spans 13 amino acids. The ends were cut back, 0 bases at V and 4 bases at J, with 5 bases in the middle. Germline CDR1 is SGHNT and CDR2 is YYREEE (reference sequence). CDR3 coding DNA: TGTGCCAGCAGCTTGGATTCAGGAAACACCATATATTTT. Protein sequence: CASSLDSGNTIYF.

The chain couples TRBV19 to TRBJ2-7; 9 bases line up with TRBD2. This CDR3 has 16 amino acids. Unmatched junction bases numbered 10, after V lost 5 bases and J lost 2 bases. The germline CDR1 and CDR2 sequences are LNHDA and SQIVND (reference sequence). This CDR3 reads CASSRSTSGPAYEQYF. For the CDR3, the DNA is TGTGCCAGTAGTCGATCAACTAGCGGGCCAGCCTACGAGCAGTACTTC. The whole variable domain, remainder taken from reference TRBV19 and TRBJ2-7, is DGGITQSPKYLFRKEGQNVTLSCEQNLNHDAMYWYRQDPGQGLRLIYYSQIVNDFQKGDIAEGYSVSREKKESFPLTVTSAQKNPTAFYLCASSRSTSGPAYEQYFGPGTRLTVT.

The chain combines TRBV5-1 with TRBJ1-2, with D perhaps matching TRBD1 (6 bases). Germline CDR1 reads SGHRS; CDR2 reads YFSETQ. CDR3 size: 13 residues. Trimming left V 1 base short and J 6 bases short, with 10 bases between. The CDR3 here is CASSLQGTDGYTF. The CDR3 DNA sequence: TGCGCCAGCAGCTTGCAGGGGACGGATGGCTACACCTTC.

The chain uses TRBV7-3 and TRBJ2-1, with D possibly matching TRBD2 (6 bases). The V end lost 1 base, the J end lost 7 bases, and 17 bases lay between the germline ends. Germline V gene sequence: CDR1 SGHTA, CDR2 FQGTGA. The CDR3 is 16 residues long. The CDR3 is CASSLSVAARGNEQFF. The CDR3 bases are TGTGCCAGCAGCTTAAGTGTAGCGGCTAGAGGAAATGAGCAGTTCTTC.

The CDR3, as DNA: TGTGCCAGCAGCTTGGGACTAGCGGTTAGTCGAGGGGAGACCCAGTACTTC. Translation gives CASSLGLAVSRGETQYF. This chain connects TRBV4-2 to TRBJ2-5; 11 nucleotides agree with TRBD2. The CDR3 is 17 amino acids. The V gene's germline CDR1 is LGHNA and CDR2 YNFKEQ. The trim removed 5 bases at V and 5 bases at J, leaving 13 bases unmatched.

V usage is TRBV29-1 and J usage is TRBJ1-1; D unclear. CDR1 SQVTM and CDR2 ANQGSEA come from the germline V gene. With 7 bases removed from V and 1 base from J, the gap between germline ends came to 16 bases. The CDR3 length is 14 residues. The CDR3 here is CSASERTPNTEAFF. The CDR3 DNA reads TGCAGCGCCTCCGAGCGGACTCCGAACACTGAAGCTTTCTTT. The full variable domain, rest sourced from reference TRBV29-1 and TRBJ1-1, is SAVISQKPSRDICQRGTSLTIQCQVDSQVTMMFWYRQQPGQSLTLIATANQGSEATYESGFVIDKFPISRPNLTFSTLTVSNMSPEDSSIYLCSASERTPNTEAFFGQGTRLTVV.

The chain uses TRBV20-1 and TRBJ2-1, with TRBD2 matching over 7 bases. Trimming took 4 bases from V and 13 from J; bases not matched to a gene: 7. CDR1 DFQATT and CDR2 SNEGSKA come from the germline V gene (reference sequence). The CDR3 contains 11 residues. The CDR3 here is CSAISGTNQFF. The CDR3 nucleotides are TGCAGTGCTATTTCCGGGACTAATCAGTTCTTC.

This clone was seen a handful of times. The J gene is TRBJ2-1, the V gene TRBV28, with a possible D match to TRBD2 (6 bases). V shed 5 bases and J shed 6 bases, with 20 bases lying between them. The CDR3 has 16 amino acids. CDR1 is MDHEN and CDR2 is SYDVKM in the germline V gene. In DNA, the CDR3 is TGTGCCAGCAGTCCGCCCCTCGGGGGAGAGGTCAATGAGCAGTTCTTC. Residues: CASSPPLGGEVNEQFF. Full variable domain (outside the CDR3, taken from reference TRBV28 and TRBJ2-1): DVKVTQSSRYLVKRTGEKVFLECVQDMDHENMFWYRQDPGLGLRLIYFSYDVKMKEKGDIPEGYSVSREKKERFSLILESASTNQTSMYLCASSPPLGGEVNEQFFGPGTRLTVL.

The rearrangement links TRBV18 to TRBJ1-1; 10 bases map to TRBD1. V gave up 1 base and J gave up 6 bases; unmatched junction bases: 5. CDR3 length equals 15 residues. From germline, CDR1 is KGHSH and CDR2 LQKENI. The CDR3, as DNA: TGTGCCAGCTCACCACTTCCGGGACAGGGGTCTGAAGCTTTCTTT. It encodes CASSPLPGQGSEAFF.

The chain couples TRBV6-6 to TRBJ2-7; D might be TRBD2 (5 bases). V lost 2 bases and J lost 2, with 7 bases in between. CDR1 and CDR2 from the germline V gene are MNHNY and SVGAGI (reference sequence). The CDR3 totals 13 residues. This CDR3 is CASSYPGTYEQYF. CDR3 DNA: TGTGCCAGCAGTTACCCCGGGACCTACGAGCAGTACTTC.

The chain combines TRBV6-5 with TRBJ2-3; TRBD1 aligns across 8 bases. J gave up 1 base and V 7 bases, and 7 bases lay outside the gene matches. Germline V lookup: CDR1 MNHEY, CDR2 SVGAGI. There are 15 residues in the CDR3. The CDR3 DNA sequence: TGTGCCAGCACTGTGCTGGACAGGGGCACAGATACGCAGTATTTT. It translates to CASTVLDRGTDTQYF.

This sequence joins TRBV3-1 (or the pseudogene TRBV3-2) and TRBJ2-2, with a weak D call TRBD2 (6 bases). V lost 1 base to trimming and J lost 6 bases, with 18 bases between them. Germline CDR1 LGHDT, CDR2 YNNKEL (reference sequence). CDR3 length: 17 residues. This CDR3 reads CASSQGFWLASPGELFF. In DNA, the CDR3 is TGTGCCAGCAGCCAAGGGTTCTGGCTAGCGAGCCCCGGGGAGCTGTTTTTT.

The CDR3 loop reads CASSLDARWGYTF. CDR3 coding DNA: TGTGCCAGCAGTCTGGATGCGAGGTGGGGCTACACCTTC. V is TRBV27 and J is TRBJ1-2, with D hard to call. The germline V gene encodes CDR1 MNHEY and CDR2 SMNVEV (reference sequence). The CDR3 length is 13 residues. V was pared by 5 bases and J by 8 bases, with 15 bases between.

V is TRBV7-3 and J is TRBJ2-5; 11 nucleotides agree with TRBD2. V lost 5 bases, J lost 7 bases, and 3 bases stayed unmatched. Germline V gene data show CDR1 as SGHTA and CDR2 as FQGTGA. This CDR3 is 13 amino acids long. CDR3: CASSHTSGRTQYF. As DNA, the CDR3 is TGTGCCAGCAGCCACACTAGCGGGAGGACCCAGTACTTC.

This chain links TRBV27 with TRBJ2-7; 8 bases match TRBD1. This CDR3 spans 17 amino acids. Germline values: CDR1 MNHEY, CDR2 SMNVEV (reference sequence). Losses at the gene ends were 4 bases for V and 3 bases for J; bases not matched to a gene: 14. For the CDR3, the DNA is TGTGCCAGCAGTTCATTCCGCGGGACAGGTTTCATCTACGAGCAGTACTTC. It translates to CASSSFRGTGFIYEQYF.

This chain joins TRBV23-1 and TRBJ1-6, with 12 bases that match TRBD1. TRBV23-1 is an ORF; its function is uncertain. The CDR3 sequence is 17 residues long. J gave up 7 bases and V 4 bases, and 8 bases lay outside the gene matches. CDR3 DNA sequence: TGCGCCAGCAGTCCCCGGGACAGGGGGCTTCGGAATTCACCCCTCCACTTT. It encodes CASSPRDRGLRNSPLHF.